Presented here are 6 T cell receptor beta chains from one specimen sequenced in a study of monozygotic twins with inflammatory bowel disease (dated by TCRdb to the late 2010s). Libraries came from 5' RACE. Sequenced on an Illumina HiSeq 2500. Each entry corresponds to one CDR3 protein sequence from reads that TCRdb reprocessed, and DNA is not given. The sample table gives some 170,000 distinct CDR3 sequences. 2.4% of the sample belongs to the ten largest clones. The sequenced sample was blood. The receptors here all came from a human donor with ulcerative colitis or Crohn's disease, or a healthy co-twin of an affected twin (not recorded which).

The CDR3: CASSSQRRDTQYF. This chain joins TRBV7-2 and TRBJ2-3. Germline CDR1 reads SGHTA; CDR2 reads FQGNSA. This CDR3 is 13 amino acids long.

CDR3 in amino acids: CASSFTTSGGGDTQYF. V is TRBV5-6 and J is TRBJ2-3; no DNA is available, so the TRBD2 call from TCRdb remains unchecked. The length of the CDR3 is 16 residues. Per germline, CDR1 SGHDT and CDR2 YYEEEE.

The chain joins TRBV12-3 or TRBV12-4 to TRBJ1-2. This CDR3 spans 12 amino acids. The CDR3 loop is CASSPSDGGYTF.

The chain couples TRBV12-3 or TRBV12-4 to TRBJ1-5; the D call from TCRdb, TRBD1, cannot be confirmed without DNA. This CDR3 comprises 14 residues. CDR3: CASSFQQDGQPQHF.

The chain has TRBV20-1 and TRBJ1-3; TCRdb reports TRBD1, a call that lacks DNA to check it against. This CDR3 spans 12 amino acids. Germline CDR1 and CDR2: DFQATT and SNEGSKA (reference sequence). This CDR3 is CSAVDRGPTIYF.

V and J are TRBV5-5 and TRBJ2-3; the TRBD1 assignment by TCRdb is unverifiable without DNA. CDR3 length equals 14 residues. Per germline, CDR1 SGHKS and CDR2 YYEKEE (reference sequence). The CDR3: CASSMWGVADTQYF. Looking up the rest from reference TRBV5-5 and TRBJ2-3 gives the full variable domain: DAGVTQSPTHLIKTRGQQVTLRCSPISGHKSVSWYQQVLGQGPQFIFQYYEKEERGRGNFPDRFSARQFPNYSSELNVNALLLGDSALYLCASSMWGVADTQYFGPGTRLTVL.